One and the same sample provided the 16 T cell receptor beta chains below, sequenced in a study of cytotoxic CD8 clonotypes in ibrutinib-treated CLL (dated by TCRdb to the early 2020s). The method behind the library was the immunoSEQ multiplex PCR assay. What TCRdb holds here is the immuneACCESS table cut down to in-frame rearrangements. Part of the clones is not present; checked against another copy, under half of the missing clones reflect an unresolved V gene, and the others are unexplained. The sample table shows tens of thousands of clones, and approximately 62% are seen once. The ten largest make up 12% to 15% of the sample. Specimen: PBMCs, collected before ibrutinib treatment. The receptors derive from a human donor with chronic lymphocytic leukemia.

This clone was observed a single time. The genes are TRBV5-6 and TRBJ2-7; no reliable D call. V was cut by 2 bases and J by 6 bases, with 6 bases left in between. The CDR3 is 11 amino acids. Germline loops: CDR1 SGHDT, CDR2 YYEEEE. The CDR3 region is CASSFGREQYF. The CDR3 DNA reads as TGTGCCAGCAGCTTCGGGCGCGAGCAGTACTTC. The whole variable domain, remainder taken from reference TRBV5-6 and TRBJ2-7, is DAGVTQSPTHLIKTRGQQVTLRCSPKSGHDTVSWYQQALGQGPQFIFQYYEEEERQRGNFPDRFSGHQFPNYSSELNVNALLLGDSALYLCASSFGREQYFGPGTRLTVT.

This sequence joins TRBV28 and TRBJ2-2, with TRBD1 identical over 8 bases. The V gene's germline CDR1 is MDHEN and CDR2 SYDVKM. The CDR3 runs 18 residues. V trimming: 5 bases; J trimming: 2 bases; junction bases outside the gene matches: 13. CDR3: CASSAYSQGAYNTGELFF. The CDR3 DNA follows: TGTGCCAGCAGTGCTTATTCCCAGGGGGCGTATAACACCGGGGAGCTGTTTTTT.

The sample holds a few counts of this clone. The rearrangement joins TRBV28 to TRBJ2-7, with TRBD2 as a possible D gene (6 bases). V was trimmed by 10 bases and J by 4 bases, leaving 14 bases between them. CDR1 is MDHEN, CDR2 SYDVKM, per germline. This CDR3 is 12 amino acids long. The CDR3 DNA follows: TGTGCCACCCTTAATGGAGGGTACGAGCAGTACTTC. This translates into CATLNGGYEQYF.

This clone was picked up a small number of times. The rearrangement uses TRBV5-1 and TRBJ2-7; 7 bases line up with TRBD1. The trim removed 0 bases at V and 2 bases at J, leaving 5 bases unmatched. Germline V gives CDR1 SGHRS, CDR2 YFSETQ. This CDR3 is 15 amino acids long. DNA for the CDR3: TGCGCCAGCAGCTTGGCAGGGGGTTTGACCTACGAGCAGTACTTC. The encoded protein is CASSLAGGLTYEQYF.

This chain connects TRBV9 to TRBJ2-1; no definite D call. Germline assignment: CDR1 SGDLS and CDR2 YYNGEE. The V end lost 0 bases, the J end lost 7 bases, and 17 bases lay between the germline ends. CDR3 size: 16 residues. CDR3 in amino acids: CASSVGQTSRQNEQFF. Written as DNA, the CDR3 is TGTGCCAGCAGCGTAGGGCAAACCTCCCGCCAGAATGAGCAGTTCTTC. Looking up the rest from reference TRBV9 and TRBJ2-1 gives the full variable domain: DSGVTQTPKHLITATGQRVTLRCSPRSGDLSVYWYQQSLDQGLQFLIQYYNGEERAKGNILERFSAQQFPDLHSELNLSSLELGDSALYFCASSVGQTSRQNEQFFGPGTRLTVL.

The chain carries TRBV11-2 and TRBJ1-3; possibly TRBD1 for D (6 bases). Germline loops: CDR1 SGHAT, CDR2 FQNNGV. The CDR3 has 14 residues. With 5 bases removed from V and 2 bases from J, the gap between germline ends came to 10 bases. The chain's CDR3 is CASSGGPAGNTIYF. CDR3 in DNA: TGTGCCAGCAGCGGGGGGCCAGCTGGAAACACCATATATTTT.

This chain joins TRBV5-1 and TRBJ1-5; 9 bases map to TRBD1. Germline CDR1 is SGHRS and CDR2 is YFSETQ. The CDR3 contains 15 residues. The V and J ends lost 4 bases and 4 bases, in that order; junction bases with no gene match: 6. CDR3 residues: CASSETGGINQPQHF. Written as DNA, the CDR3 is TGCGCCAGCAGCGAGACAGGGGGTATTAATCAGCCCCAGCATTTT.

This chain uses TRBV5-5 with TRBJ2-7, with D hard to call. The CDR3 runs to 15 residues. V gave up 4 bases and J gave up 4 bases, with 18 bases separating them. The germline gives CDR1 SGHKS, CDR2 YYEKEE (reference sequence). CDR3 sequence (DNA): TGTGCCAGCAGCCAGAGTAACAGCGAGAAGTACGAGCAGTACTTC. Protein sequence: CASSQSNSEKYEQYF.

This sequence joins TRBV2 and TRBJ2-5; 11 bases agree with TRBD2. Germline CDR1 reads SNHLY; CDR2 reads FYNNEI. The CDR3 contains 15 residues. V lost 5 bases and J lost 1; bases outside the gene matches: 3. The CDR3 nucleotides read TGTGCCAGCAGTCTACTAGCGGGGGTCCAAGAGACCCAGTACTTC. This codes for CASSLLAGVQETQYF.

The table lists this clone with a few counts. Here the CDR3 DNA reads TGTGCCAGCAGCCTTCGAGAAGGCGGAAACACCATATATTTT. Its translation is CASSLREGGNTIYF. The rearrangement joins TRBV28 to TRBJ1-3, with no clear D. CDR1 MDHEN and CDR2 SYDVKM come from the germline V gene. This CDR3 spans 14 amino acids. Trimming removed 6 bases from V and 4 bases from J, with 13 bases in between.

This clone was found a few times. The J gene is TRBJ2-6, the V gene TRBV6-4, with TRBD1 as a possible D gene (6 bases). CDR3 length: 16 residues. The germline V gene has CDR1 MRHNA and CDR2 SNTAGT. Trimming took off 2 bases at V and 0 bases at J, with 8 bases between the two ends. The CDR3 DNA is TGTGCCAGCAGTGACGGGGGCCGCTCTGGGGCCAACGTCCTGACTTTC. This sequence encodes CASSDGGRSGANVLTF.

The chain carries TRBV7-9 and TRBJ2-1, with D uncertain. The CDR3 covers 13 residues. Germline lookup yields CDR1 SEHNR and CDR2 FQNEAQ (reference sequence). The ends were cut back, 1 base at V and 2 bases at J, with 3 bases in the middle. The CDR3 protein is CASSLGTYNEQFF. The DNA of the CDR3 is TGTGCCAGCAGCTTAGGTACCTACAATGAGCAGTTCTTC.

The chain combines TRBV28 with TRBJ1-3; 8 nucleotides agree with TRBD1. V trimming: 8 bases; J trimming: 0 bases; junction bases outside the gene matches: 6. Per the germline V gene, CDR1 is MDHEN and CDR2 is SYDVKM. The CDR3 totals 15 residues. The CDR3 spells CASWTGRSSGNTIYF. The DNA for the CDR3 is TGTGCCAGCTGGACAGGGAGGTCCTCTGGAAACACCATATATTTT.

The chain joins TRBV11-3 to TRBJ2-5, with TRBD2 as a possible D gene (6 bases). The CDR3 is made up of 13 amino acids. Germline V CDR1 and CDR2: SGHNT, YENEEA. Deletions cut 5 bases from V and 5 bases from J, with 12 bases between. CDR3 sequence: CASSRERKETQYF. CDR3 DNA: TGTGCCAGCAGCCGGGAGAGAAAGGAGACCCAGTACTTC.

This clone has just a few counts. This sequence joins TRBV27 and TRBJ1-4; 7 nucleotides align to TRBD1. In germline, CDR1 is MNHEY, CDR2 SMNVEV (reference sequence). The V gene end was trimmed by 3 bases and the J gene end by 8 bases; junction bases not matched to a gene: 9. The CDR3 length is 15 residues. The CDR3 is CASSLRAGGTEKLFF. The CDR3 DNA reads as TGTGCCAGCAGTTTGAGGGCAGGGGGGACCGAAAAACTGTTTTTT.

The chain joins TRBV18 to TRBJ1-2; 10 nucleotides line up with TRBD1. The CDR3 is 16 residues long. Trimming at V came to 3 bases and at J to 4 bases, leaving 8 bases not matched to a gene. Germline V lookup: CDR1 KGHSH, CDR2 LQKENI. The CDR3 loop is CASSPAVTGGSYGYTF. The CDR3 nucleotides are TGTGCCAGCTCACCGGCAGTGACAGGGGGCAGCTATGGCTACACCTTC.